This T cell receptor (beta chain) stems from a study of shared clonotypes between healthy human individuals. Looking at the study overall: Ranging from 18 to 49 in age, donors were a couple of women and a few men.

TCRdb keeps only in-frame clones here, not all; method: immunoSEQ multiplex PCR. This table has some 450,000 clones, roughly four fifths appearing once. For unsorted samples, genomic DNA was extracted from 94 million or so PBMCs. Points from the study as a whole: Clonotype sharing among donors was thought likely to change with sequencing depth. Genetic and exposure-history diversity was limited by the few donors.

CDR3 size: 11 residues. The V and J ends lost 1 base and 8 bases respectively, with 7 bases between them. In germline, CDR1 is GTSNPN, CDR2 SVGIG (reference sequence). Regarding this clone: Its target is not known.

The origin of this receptor is a middle-aged woman in good health. Some clones in this sample may be carry-over from other donors' samples. The chain joins TRBV30 to TRBJ2-3, with D unclear. Sequenced sample: PBMCs. The CDR3 here is CAWSAGVTQYF. In nucleotides, the CDR3 is TGTGCCTGGAGTGCCGGCGTTACGCAGTATTTT.